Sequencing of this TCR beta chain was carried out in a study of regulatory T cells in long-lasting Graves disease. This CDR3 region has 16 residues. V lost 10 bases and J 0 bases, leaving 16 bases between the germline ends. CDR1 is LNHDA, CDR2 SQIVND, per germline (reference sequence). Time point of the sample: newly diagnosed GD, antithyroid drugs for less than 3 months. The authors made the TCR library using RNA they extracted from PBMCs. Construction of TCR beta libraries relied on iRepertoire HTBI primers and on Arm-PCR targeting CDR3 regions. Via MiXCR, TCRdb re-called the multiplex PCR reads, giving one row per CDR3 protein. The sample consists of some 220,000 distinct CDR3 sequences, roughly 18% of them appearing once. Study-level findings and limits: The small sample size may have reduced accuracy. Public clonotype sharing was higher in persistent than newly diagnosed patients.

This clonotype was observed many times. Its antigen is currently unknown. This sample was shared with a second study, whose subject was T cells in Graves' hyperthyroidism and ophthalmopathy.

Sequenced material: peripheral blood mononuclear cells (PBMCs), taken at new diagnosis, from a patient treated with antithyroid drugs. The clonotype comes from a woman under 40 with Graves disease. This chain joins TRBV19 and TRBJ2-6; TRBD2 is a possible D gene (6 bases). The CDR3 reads CATLGGGDSGANVLTF. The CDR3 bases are TGTGCCACTCTGGGAGGTGGGGACTCTGGGGCCAACGTCCTGACTTTC.